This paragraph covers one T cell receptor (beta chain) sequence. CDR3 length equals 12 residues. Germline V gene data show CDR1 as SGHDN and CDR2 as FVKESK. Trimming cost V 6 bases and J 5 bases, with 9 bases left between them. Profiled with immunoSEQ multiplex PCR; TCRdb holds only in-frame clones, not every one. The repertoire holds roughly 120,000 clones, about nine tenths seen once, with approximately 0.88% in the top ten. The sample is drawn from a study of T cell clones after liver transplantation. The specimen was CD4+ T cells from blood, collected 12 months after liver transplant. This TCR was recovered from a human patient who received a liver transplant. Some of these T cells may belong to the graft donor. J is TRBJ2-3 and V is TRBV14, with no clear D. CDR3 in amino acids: CASSHPGDTQYF. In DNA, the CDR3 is TGTGCCAGCAGTCATCCTGGAGATACGCAGTATTTT.